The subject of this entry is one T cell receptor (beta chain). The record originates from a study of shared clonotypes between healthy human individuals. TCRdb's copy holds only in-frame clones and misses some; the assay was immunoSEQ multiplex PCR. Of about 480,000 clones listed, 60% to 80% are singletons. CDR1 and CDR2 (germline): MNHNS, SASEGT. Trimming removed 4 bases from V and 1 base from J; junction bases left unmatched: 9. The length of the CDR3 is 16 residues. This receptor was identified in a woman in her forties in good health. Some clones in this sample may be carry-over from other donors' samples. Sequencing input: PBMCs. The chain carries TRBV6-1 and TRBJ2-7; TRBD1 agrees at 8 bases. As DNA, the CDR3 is TGTGCCAGCAGTGGCGTCAGGGGGCGGTTTTCCTACGAGCAGTACTTC. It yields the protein CASSGVRGRFSYEQYF.